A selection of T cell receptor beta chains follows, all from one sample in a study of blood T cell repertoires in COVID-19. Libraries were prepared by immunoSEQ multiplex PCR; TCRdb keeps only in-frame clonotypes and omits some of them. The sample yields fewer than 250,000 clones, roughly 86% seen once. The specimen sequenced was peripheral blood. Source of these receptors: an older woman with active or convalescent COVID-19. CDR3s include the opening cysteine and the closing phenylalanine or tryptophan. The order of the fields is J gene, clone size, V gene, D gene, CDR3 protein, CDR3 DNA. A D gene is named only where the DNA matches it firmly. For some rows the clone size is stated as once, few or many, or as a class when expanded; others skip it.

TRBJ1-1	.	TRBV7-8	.	CASSLQGHTEAFF	TGTGCCAGCAGCTTACAGGGTCACACTGAAGCTTTCTTT
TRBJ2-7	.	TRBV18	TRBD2	CASSPLPAASGSYEQYF	TGTGCCAGCTCACCTCTGCCCGCGGCTAGCGGATCCTACGAGCAGTACTTC
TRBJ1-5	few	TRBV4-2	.	CASSPTGAGNQPQHF	TGTGCCAGCAGCCCGACTGGGGCCGGCAATCAGCCCCAGCATTTT
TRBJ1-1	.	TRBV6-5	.	CASSGQSGLGAFF	TGTGCCAGCAGCGGACAGTCGGGGCTTGGAGCTTTCTTT
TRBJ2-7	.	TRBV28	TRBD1	CASNLQGASYEQYF	TGTGCCAGCAACCTACAGGGGGCGAGCTACGAGCAGTACTTC
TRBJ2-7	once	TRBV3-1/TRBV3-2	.	CASSQSVEQYF	TGTGCCAGCAGCCAGAGTGTTGAGCAGTACTTC
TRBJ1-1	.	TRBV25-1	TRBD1	CASSDGYRGKEIEAFF	TGTGCCAGCAGTGATGGTTACAGGGGCAAAGAAATTGAAGCTTTCTTT
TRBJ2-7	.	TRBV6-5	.	CASSYKRPMAAYEQYF	TGTGCCAGCAGTTACAAACGGCCTATGGCGGCCTACGAGCAGTACTTC
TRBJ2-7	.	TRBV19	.	CASEDSSYEQYF	TGTGCCAGTGAGGACTCCTCCTACGAGCAGTACTTC
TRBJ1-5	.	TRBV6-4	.	CASSPQGGQPQHF	TGTGCCAGCAGTCCGCAGGGAGGTCAGCCCCAGCATTTT
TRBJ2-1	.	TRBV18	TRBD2	CASSPPSGGRGNEQFF	TGTGCCAGCTCACCACCAAGTGGCGGGAGGGGGAATGAGCAGTTCTTC
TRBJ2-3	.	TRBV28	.	CASSFMGRTDTQYF	TGTGCCAGCAGTTTTATGGGGCGCACAGATACGCAGTATTTT
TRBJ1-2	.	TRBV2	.	CASSEQGRTYGYTF	TGTGCCAGCAGTGAGCAGGGGCGTACCTATGGCTACACCTTC
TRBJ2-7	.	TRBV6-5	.	CASRGTGLRIYEQYF	TGTGCCAGCAGGGGAACGGGACTGAGAATCTACGAGCAGTACTTC
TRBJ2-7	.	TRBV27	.	CASSRSGEQYF	TGTGCCAGCAGCAGGTCTGGAGAGCAGTACTTC
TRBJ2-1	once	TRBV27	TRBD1	CASSPHRGRQGPNSYNEQFF	TGTGCCAGCAGTCCCCATAGGGGCCGACAGGGGCCTAATTCCTACAATGAGCAGTTCTTC
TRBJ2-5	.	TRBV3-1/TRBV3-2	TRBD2	CASSQDRIAGGGETQYF	TGTGCCAGCAGCCAAGATAGGATAGCGGGAGGGGGAGAGACCCAGTACTTC
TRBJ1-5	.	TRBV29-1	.	CSVRRDSNQPQHF	TGCAGCGTTCGCAGGGATAGCAATCAGCCCCAGCATTTT
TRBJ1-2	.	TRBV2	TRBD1	CASSEDRGQVYGYTF	TGTGCCAGCAGTGAAGACAGGGGGCAGGTCTATGGCTACACCTTC
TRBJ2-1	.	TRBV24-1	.	CATSDSTRNEQFF	TGTGCCACCAGTGATTCTACCCGGAATGAGCAGTTCTTC
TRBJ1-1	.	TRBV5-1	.	CASSPGSMADTEAFF	TGCGCCAGCAGCCCCGGGTCTATGGCCGACACTGAAGCTTTCTTT
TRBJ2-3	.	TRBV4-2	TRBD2	CASSLRLAGNTDTQYF	TGTGCCAGCAGCCTTCGACTAGCGGGAAACACAGATACGCAGTATTTT
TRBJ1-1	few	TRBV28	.	CASSLLAGNTEAFF	TGTGCCAGCAGTTTATTGGCGGGGAACACTGAAGCTTTCTTT
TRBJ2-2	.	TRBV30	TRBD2	CAWTLRSLAVPFVSGELFF	TGTGCCTGGACCCTCCGGTCACTAGCGGTACCGTTCGTGTCCGGGGAGCTGTTTTTT
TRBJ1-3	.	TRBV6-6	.	CASSSGRGNTIYF	TGTGCCAGCAGTTCTGGGCGTGGAAACACCATATATTTT
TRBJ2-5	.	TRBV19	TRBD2	CASSLHTSVYQETQYF	TGTGCCAGTAGCCTCCATACTAGCGTGTACCAAGAGACCCAGTACTTC
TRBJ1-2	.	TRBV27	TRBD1	CASRMTGSYYGYTF	TGTGCCAGCAGGATGACAGGGAGCTACTATGGCTACACCTTC
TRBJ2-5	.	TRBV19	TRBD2	CASSTPGASGREETQYF	TGTGCCAGTAGTACCCCCGGGGCTAGCGGGAGAGAAGAGACCCAGTACTTC
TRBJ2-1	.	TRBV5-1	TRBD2	CASSPLGRGRRHEQFF	TGCGCCAGCAGCCCACTAGGTCGCGGGAGAAGGCATGAGCAGTTCTTC
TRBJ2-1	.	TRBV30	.	CAWSVKGVVSYNEQFF	TGTGCCTGGAGTGTTAAGGGGGTGGTATCCTACAATGAGCAGTTCTTC
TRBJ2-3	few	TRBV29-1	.	CSVGGGAGTDTQYF	TGCAGCGTTGGTGGGGGGGCAGGGACAGATACGCAGTATTTT
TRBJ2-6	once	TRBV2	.	CASSYAESGANVLTF	TGTGCCAGCAGCTACGCCGAGTCTGGGGCCAACGTCCTGACTTTC
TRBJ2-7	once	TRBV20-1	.	CSAARGNEQYF	TGCAGTGCGGCTCGGGGGAACGAGCAGTACTTC
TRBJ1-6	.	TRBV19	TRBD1	CASSRGQGLGNSPLHF	TGTGCCAGTAGCAGGGGACAGGGGCTCGGCAATTCACCCCTCCACTTT
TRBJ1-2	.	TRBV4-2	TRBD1	CASSPGTGPLYGYTF	TGTGCCAGCAGCCCGGGGACAGGGCCACTTTATGGCTACACCTTC
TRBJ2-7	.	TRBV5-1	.	CASSLDGSPYEQYF	TGCGCCAGCAGCTTGGACGGGAGTCCCTACGAGCAGTACTTC
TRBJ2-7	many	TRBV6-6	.	CASSQLRGHEQYF	TGTGCCAGCAGCCAACTCAGGGGACACGAGCAGTACTTC
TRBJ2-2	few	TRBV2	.	CASSERQAYTGELFF	TGTGCCAGCAGTGAAAGACAGGCGTACACCGGGGAGCTGTTTTTT
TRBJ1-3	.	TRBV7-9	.	CASRWGESSGNTIYF	TGTGCCAGCAGGTGGGGGGAGAGCTCTGGAAACACCATATATTTT
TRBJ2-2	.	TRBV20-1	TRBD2	CSASRGSGRSTGELFF	TGCAGTGCTAGTAGGGGAAGCGGGAGGAGCACCGGGGAGCTGTTTTTT
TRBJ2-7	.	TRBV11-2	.	CASSLEVERPYYEQYF	TGTGCCAGCAGCTTAGAGGTGGAGAGGCCCTACTACGAGCAGTACTTC
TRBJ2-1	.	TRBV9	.	CASNGGNSYNEQFF	TGTGCCAGCAATGGGGGCAACTCCTACAATGAGCAGTTCTTC
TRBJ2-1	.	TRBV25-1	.	CASSAWAHTYNEQFF	TGTGCCAGCAGTGCCTGGGCTCACACCTACAATGAGCAGTTCTTC
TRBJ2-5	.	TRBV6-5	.	CASSYGAASQETQYF	TGTGCCAGCAGTTACGGGGCAGCGTCCCAAGAGACCCAGTACTTC
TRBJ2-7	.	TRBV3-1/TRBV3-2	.	CASSQTGYEQYF	TGTGCCAGCAGCCAAACCGGCTACGAGCAGTACTTC
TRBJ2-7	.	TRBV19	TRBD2	CASSIMTSGSSDEQYF	TGTGCCAGTAGTATAATGACTAGCGGGAGTAGCGACGAGCAGTACTTC
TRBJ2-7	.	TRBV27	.	CASSPQTGVGYHEQYF	TGTGCCAGCAGCCCTCAGACAGGCGTTGGTTACCACGAGCAGTACTTC
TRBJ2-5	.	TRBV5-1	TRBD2	CASSVTSGSGETQYF	TGCGCCAGCAGCGTGACTAGCGGGAGTGGTGAGACCCAGTACTTC
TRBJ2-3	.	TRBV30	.	CAWTKGLDADTQYF	TGTGCCTGGACCAAAGGCCTAGATGCAGATACGCAGTATTTT
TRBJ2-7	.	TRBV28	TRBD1	CASRVPGQGAREQYF	TGTGCCAGCAGAGTACCGGGACAGGGGGCTCGCGAGCAGTACTTC
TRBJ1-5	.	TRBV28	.	CASSLGSSQAFWKPQHF	TGTGCCAGCAGTTTGGGTTCAAGTCAGGCTTTCTGGAAGCCCCAGCATTTT
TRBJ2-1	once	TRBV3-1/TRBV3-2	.	CASSQTTGEYNEQFF	TGTGCCAGCAGCCAAACGACAGGTGAATACAATGAGCAGTTCTTC
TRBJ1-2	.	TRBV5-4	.	CASSLEGYLNGYTF	TGTGCCAGCAGCTTGGAGGGGTATTTGAATGGCTACACCTTC
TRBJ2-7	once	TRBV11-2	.	CASSSQGIYEQYF	TGTGCCAGCAGCTCGCAGGGTATCTACGAGCAGTACTTC
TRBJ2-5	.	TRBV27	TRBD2	CASSHARGGTQYF	TGTGCCAGCAGTCACGCCCGGGGGGGGACCCAGTACTTC
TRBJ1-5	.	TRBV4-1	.	CASSQKEEISNQPQHF	TGCGCCAGCAGCCAAAAGGAGGAAATAAGCAATCAGCCCCAGCATTTT
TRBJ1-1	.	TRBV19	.	CASSIRRNTEAFF	TGTGCCAGTAGTATTCGGAGGAACACTGAAGCTTTCTTT
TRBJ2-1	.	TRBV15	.	CATSSRGGAEPRVQFF	TGTGCCACCAGCAGCCGAGGGGGGGCCGAACCAAGGGTGCAGTTCTTC
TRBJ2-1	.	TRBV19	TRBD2	CASRELAGQDEQFF	TGTGCCAGCAGGGAGCTAGCGGGCCAGGATGAGCAGTTCTTC
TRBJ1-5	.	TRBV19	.	CASSDRQTNNQPQHF	TGTGCCAGTAGTGACCGACAGACCAATAATCAGCCCCAGCATTTT